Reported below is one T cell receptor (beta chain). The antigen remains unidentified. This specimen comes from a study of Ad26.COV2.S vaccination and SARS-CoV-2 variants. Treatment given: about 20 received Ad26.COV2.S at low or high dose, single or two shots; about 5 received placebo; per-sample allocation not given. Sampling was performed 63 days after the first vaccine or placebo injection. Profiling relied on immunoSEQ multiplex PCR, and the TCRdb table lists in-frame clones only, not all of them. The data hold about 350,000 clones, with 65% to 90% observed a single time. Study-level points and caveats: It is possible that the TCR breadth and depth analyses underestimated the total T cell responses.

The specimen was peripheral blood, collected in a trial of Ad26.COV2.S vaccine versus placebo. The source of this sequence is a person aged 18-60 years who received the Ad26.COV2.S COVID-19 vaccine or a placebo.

The CDR3 sequence: CASSPGPPDSGNTIYF. CDR3 sequence (DNA): TGTGCCAGCTCACCCGGACCGCCAGATTCTGGAAACACCATATATTTT. The chain links TRBV18 to TRBJ1-3; D is uncertain. V was cut by 3 bases and J by 1 base, with 13 bases left in between. Germline V gene lookup returns CDR1 KGHSH and CDR2 LQKENI. This CDR3 spans 16 amino acids.